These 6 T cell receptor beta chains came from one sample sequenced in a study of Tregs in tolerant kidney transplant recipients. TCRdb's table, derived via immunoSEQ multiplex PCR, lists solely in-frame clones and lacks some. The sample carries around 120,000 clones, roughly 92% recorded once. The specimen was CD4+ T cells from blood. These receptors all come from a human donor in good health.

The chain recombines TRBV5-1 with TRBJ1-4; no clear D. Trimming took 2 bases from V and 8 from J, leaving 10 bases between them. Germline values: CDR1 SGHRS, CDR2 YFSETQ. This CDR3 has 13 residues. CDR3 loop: CASSFRTDEKLFF. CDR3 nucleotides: TGCGCCAGCAGCTTTCGTACGGACGAAAAACTGTTTTTT.

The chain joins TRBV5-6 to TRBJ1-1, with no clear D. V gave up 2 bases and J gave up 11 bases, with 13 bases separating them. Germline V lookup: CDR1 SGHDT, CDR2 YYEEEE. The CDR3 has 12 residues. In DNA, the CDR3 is TGTGCCAGCAGCTTATGGGGATTTGGGGCTTTCTTT. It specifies CASSLWGFGAFF.

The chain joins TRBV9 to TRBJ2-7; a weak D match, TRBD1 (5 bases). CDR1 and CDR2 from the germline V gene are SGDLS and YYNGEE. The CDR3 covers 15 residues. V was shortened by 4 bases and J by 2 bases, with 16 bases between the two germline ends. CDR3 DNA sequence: TGTGCCAGCAGCCCCCAGGGCGGACGGGCCTACGAGCAGTACTTC. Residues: CASSPQGGRAYEQYF.

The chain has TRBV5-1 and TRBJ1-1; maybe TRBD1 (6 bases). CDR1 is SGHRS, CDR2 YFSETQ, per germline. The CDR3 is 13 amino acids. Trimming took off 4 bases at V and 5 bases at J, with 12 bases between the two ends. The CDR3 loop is CASSQIQGTEAFF. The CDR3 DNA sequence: TGCGCCAGCAGCCAAATCCAGGGGACTGAAGCTTTCTTT.

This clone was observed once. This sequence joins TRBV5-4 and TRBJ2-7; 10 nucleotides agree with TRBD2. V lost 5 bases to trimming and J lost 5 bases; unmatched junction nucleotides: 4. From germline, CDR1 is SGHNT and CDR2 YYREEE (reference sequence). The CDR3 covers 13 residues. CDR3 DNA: TGTGCCAGCAGTGCTAGCGGGAGCCACGAGCAGTACTTC. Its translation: CASSASGSHEQYF. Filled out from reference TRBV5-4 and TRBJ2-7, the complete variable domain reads ETGVTQSPTHLIKTRGQQVTLRCSSQSGHNTVSWYQQALGQGPQFIFQYYREEENGRGNFPPRFSGLQFPNYSSELNVNALELDDSALYLCASSASGSHEQYFGPGTRLTVT.

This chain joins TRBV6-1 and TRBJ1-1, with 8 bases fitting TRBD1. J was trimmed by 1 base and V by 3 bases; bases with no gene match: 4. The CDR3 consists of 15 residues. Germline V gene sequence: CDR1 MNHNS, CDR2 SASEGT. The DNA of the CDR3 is TGTGCCAGCAGTGATCGGGACAGGCCGAACACTGAAGCTTTCTTT. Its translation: CASSDRDRPNTEAFF.